This is a list of T cell receptor beta chains from one sample in a study of PD-L1 blockade in urothelial cancer. Sequencing used immunoSEQ multiplex PCR; TCRdb keeps in-frame clones, though not all of them. The sample holds tens of thousands of clones; around 82% are singletons and the top ten take around 9.6%. Sequencing was performed on PBMCs, taken around atezolizumab (anti-PD-L1) treatment. The receptors were sampled from a man in his sixties or seventies with urothelial cancer. The CDR3 runs from the conserved cysteine through the conserved F or W. The D gene is left open where the match is weak. Clone size, where shown, is once, few, many, or a class for clones that have expanded.

clone_size,d_call,v_call,cdr3_length,j_call,cdr3_aa,cdr3_nt
-,TRBD1,TRBV28,14,TRBJ2-7,CASSLWDREFEQYF,TGTGCCAGCAGTTTATGGGACAGGGAATTTGAGCAGTACTTC
-,TRBD2,TRBV7-2,16,TRBJ2-7,CASSLEGASGSYEQYF,TGTGCCAGCAGCTTAGAGGGGGCTAGCGGGAGCTACGAGCAGTACTTC
-,-,TRBV28,11,TRBJ2-7,CATDSYYEQYF,TGTGCCACCGACTCCTACTACGAGCAGTACTTC
-,TRBD2,TRBV19,14,TRBJ2-5,CASSGGGGQETQYF,TGTGCCAGTAGTGGCGGGGGGGGGCAAGAGACCCAGTACTTC
-,-,TRBV11-2,14,TRBJ2-1,CASSPNGGFNEQFF,TGTGCCAGCAGCCCGAATGGGGGGTTCAATGAGCAGTTCTTC
-,-,TRBV7-2,13,TRBJ1-5,CASSVNSNQPQHF,TGTGCCAGCAGCGTAAATAGCAATCAGCCCCAGCATTTT
once,TRBD2,TRBV9,16,TRBJ2-5,CASSPPGLAVQETQYF,TGTGCCAGCAGCCCCCCGGGACTAGCGGTCCAAGAGACCCAGTACTTC
-,TRBD1,TRBV27,14,TRBJ1-1,CASSLDRGDTEAFF,TGTGCCAGCAGTTTGGACAGGGGGGACACTGAAGCTTTCTTT
-,TRBD1,TRBV6-5,15,TRBJ2-3,CATSSGTVFTDTQYF,TGTGCCACCTCTTCCGGGACAGTCTTCACAGATACGCAGTATTTT
-,TRBD1,TRBV5-1,17,TRBJ2-5,CASSSGQGVVPKETQYF,TGCGCCAGCAGCTCCGGACAGGGGGTAGTACCGAAAGAGACCCAGTACTTC
-,TRBD2,TRBV14,15,TRBJ2-7,CASSLGLAGGYEQYF,TGTGCCAGCAGCCTAGGACTAGCGGGGGGCTACGAGCAGTACTTC
once,-,TRBV5-4,14,TRBJ2-1,CASNQGRGYNEQFF,TGTGCCAGCAACCAGGGTAGGGGGTACAATGAGCAGTTCTTC
-,TRBD1,TRBV5-1,14,TRBJ2-5,CASSLQGNGETQYF,TGCGCCAGCAGCTTACAGGGGAATGGGGAGACCCAGTACTTC
-,-,TRBV7-2,15,TRBJ2-7,CASSLYRGTIYEQYF,TGTGCCAGCAGCTTATATCGCGGGACGATCTACGAGCAGTACTTC
-,-,TRBV30,18,TRBJ2-2,CAWSVPLDGAVYTGELFF,TGTGCCTGGAGTGTACCCCTGGATGGGGCGGTTTACACCGGGGAGCTGTTTTTT
-,TRBD2,TRBV6-5,16,TRBJ2-7,CASSYRLAGEGYEQYF,TGTGCCAGCAGTTACAGGCTAGCGGGAGAGGGTTACGAGCAGTACTTC
-,TRBD2,TRBV9,15,TRBJ2-1,CASSALAGGPNEQFF,TGTGCCAGCAGCGCCTTAGCGGGAGGGCCCAATGAGCAGTTCTTC
-,-,TRBV2,14,TRBJ2-5,CASSERGGRETQYF,TGTGCCAGCAGTGAAAGGGGGGGTCGGGAGACCCAGTACTTC
-,-,TRBV9,14,TRBJ2-7,CASSLPPQTSEQYF,TGTGCCAGCAGCCTTCCGCCGCAGACTAGCGAGCAGTACTTC
-,-,TRBV6-5,16,TRBJ2-3,CASSYSSAETTDTQYF,TGTGCCAGCAGTTACTCTAGCGCCGAAACCACAGATACGCAGTATTTT
-,-,TRBV5-1,13,TRBJ1-2,CASSLASDYGYTF,TGCGCCAGCAGCTTGGCATCGGACTATGGCTACACCTTC
-,TRBD1,TRBV18,14,TRBJ1-1,CASTSGTGDTEAFF,TGTGCCAGCACCTCCGGGACAGGGGACACTGAAGCTTTCTTT
once,TRBD1,TRBV30,15,TRBJ1-4,CAWSLLTGGYEKLFF,TGTGCCTGGAGTTTGTTGACAGGGGGCTATGAAAAACTGTTTTTT
once,-,TRBV27,16,TRBJ2-1,CASSPHRGRDYNEQFF,TGTGCCAGCAGTCCCCACAGGGGGAGGGACTACAATGAGCAGTTCTTC
-,-,TRBV7-2,14,TRBJ1-4,CASSPNLGREKLFF,TGTGCCAGCAGCCCAAACCTAGGTCGTGAAAAACTGTTTTTT
-,-,TRBV18,14,TRBJ1-1,CASSPDRLNTEAFF,TGTGCCAGCTCACCAGACAGACTCAACACTGAAGCTTTCTTT
few,-,TRBV15,17,TRBJ1-4,CATSRDWDGQQNEKLFF,TGTGCCACCAGCAGAGATTGGGATGGACAGCAGAATGAAAAACTGTTTTTT
-,-,TRBV6-5,14,TRBJ2-1,CASSYDRMMNEQFF,TGTGCCAGCAGTTACGACAGGATGATGAATGAGCAGTTCTTC
-,-,TRBV6-6,14,TRBJ1-2,CASLLLTGDYGYTF,TGTGCCAGCCTTCTCTTAACAGGAGACTATGGCTACACCTTC
-,-,TRBV6-1,13,TRBJ1-2,CASTRNTGYGYTF,TGTGCCAGCACGAGGAATACGGGTTATGGCTACACCTTC
-,-,TRBV27,15,TRBJ2-5,CASSRLSGRQETQYF,TGTGCCAGCAGCCGACTAAGCGGCAGACAAGAGACCCAGTACTTC
-,-,TRBV2,15,TRBJ2-3,CASSDYVASRDTQYF,TGTGCCAGCAGTGATTATGTTGCTAGTCGCGATACGCAGTATTTT
-,TRBD2,TRBV5-8,17,TRBJ2-2,CASSFPTSGRSTGELFF,TGTGCCAGCAGCTTCCCGACTAGCGGGAGAAGCACCGGGGAGCTGTTTTTT
few,-,TRBV28,12,TRBJ1-1,CASTRSGTKAFF,TGTGCCAGCACTCGATCCGGGACAAAAGCTTTCTTT
-,-,TRBV9,15,TRBJ2-3,CASSPTGRSTDTQYF,TGTGCCAGCAGCCCTACAGGGAGAAGCACAGATACGCAGTATTTT
-,-,TRBV4-1,16,TRBJ1-2,CASSQDPWQGRGGYTF,TGCGCCAGCAGCCAAGATCCATGGCAGGGGAGAGGCGGCTACACCTTC
few,TRBD1,TRBV15,16,TRBJ2-6,CATTRQGASGANVLTF,TGTGCCACCACCAGACAGGGGGCGAGTGGGGCCAACGTCCTGACTTTC
-,-,TRBV10-3,13,TRBJ2-2,CAISSVNTGELFF,TGTGCCATCAGCTCAGTTAACACCGGGGAGCTGTTTTTT
-,TRBD1,TRBV4-1,15,TRBJ1-2,CASSQGQGTNYGYTF,TGCGCCAGCAGCCAAGGACAGGGGACGAACTATGGCTACACCTTC
-,TRBD2,TRBV5-1,16,TRBJ2-2,CASSVAGGPDTGELFF,TGCGCCAGCAGCGTAGCGGGAGGGCCGGACACCGGGGAGCTGTTTTTT
-,TRBD2,TRBV2,16,TRBJ2-1,CASSTIGRESYNEQFF,TGTGCCAGCAGTACGATCGGGCGGGAGTCCTACAATGAGCAGTTCTTC
-,-,TRBV6-6,14,TRBJ2-7,CASSYPLATYEQYF,TGTGCCAGCAGTTACCCGCTAGCGACCTACGAGCAGTACTTC
-,TRBD1,TRBV5-1,14,TRBJ1-2,CASSLTGEANGYTF,TGCGCCAGCAGCCTGACAGGGGAGGCCAATGGCTACACCTTC
-,-,TRBV9,14,TRBJ2-7,CASSLGETSYEQYF,TGTGCCAGCAGTCTCGGGGAAACCTCCTACGAGCAGTACTTC
-,TRBD1,TRBV6-5,14,TRBJ1-2,CASSSTGGVYGYTF,TGTGCCAGCAGTTCGACAGGGGGCGTCTATGGCTACACCTTC
-,TRBD2,TRBV29-1,12,TRBJ2-7,CSGGRDPYEQYF,TGCAGCGGGGGGAGGGACCCCTACGAGCAGTACTTC
-,-,TRBV28,14,TRBJ1-2,CASTLGGFDGGYTF,TGTGCCAGCACCTTGGGGGGGTTTGACGGTGGCTACACCTTC
-,-,TRBV6-1,14,TRBJ1-5,CASSASGWNQPQHF,TGTGCCAGCAGTGCCTCGGGGTGGAATCAGCCCCAGCATTTT
-,-,TRBV15,12,TRBJ2-3,CATSTGYTTQYF,TGTGCCACCAGCACAGGGTACACTACGCAGTATTTT
-,-,TRBV7-8,16,TRBJ1-1,CASSLESRVSEAEAFF,TGTGCCAGCAGCTTAGAGTCTCGGGTATCGGAGGCTGAAGCTTTCTTT